Included here is one TCR beta chain sequence, with context. The data originate from a study of cytomegalovirus exposure and HLA in healthy donors. The germline V gene has CDR1 SEHNR and CDR2 FQNEAQ (reference sequence). CDR3 length: 15 amino acids. Between the trimmed V and J ends, which lost 10 bases and 0 bases, there was a span of 15 bases. Both 60 Vbeta primers and 13 Jbeta primers went into the PCR. Here immunoSEQ multiplex PCR was the method, and the copy in TCRdb shows in-frame clones only, minus some. The sample holds about 93,000 clones; 82% are singletons and the top ten take about 3.8%. The receptor comes from a man aged 45-60 years in good health and CMV-seronegative. Sequenced: PBMCs. V and J are TRBV7-9 and TRBJ1-4, with D possibly TRBD1 on 6 matching bases. The CDR3, as DNA: TGTGCCACCAGTGCAGGGGCCTCAACTAATGAAAAACTGTTTTTT. Protein product: CATSAGASTNEKLFF.